Listed below are T cell receptor beta chains from one sample, sequenced in a study of T cells expressing NK-cell markers. From the 5' RACE reads, TCRdb lists one entry per CDR3 protein and no DNA. The sample holds around 550,000 distinct CDR3 sequences. Sequencing was done on a sample of blood T cells: a sorted CD56 or NKG2C T cell subset, CD4+ or CD8+ T cells, or bulk PBMC T cells (not recorded which). The source is a man between 18 and 35 years old in good health. Each CDR3 is given with its conserved first and last residue. The order of the fields is J gene, V gene, CDR3 protein.

TRBJ2-1 | TRBV5-1 | CASSLALQHGRSEQFF
TRBJ2-5 | TRBV20-1 | CSARNRLEIQETQYF
TRBJ2-2 | TRBV4-3 | CASSQESGLANTGELFF
TRBJ2-5 | TRBV27 | CASSWSAFGEETQYF
TRBJ2-5 | TRBV18 | CASSLRGRTSFRETQYF
TRBJ1-5 | TRBV20-1 | CSATQQGAWNQPQHF
TRBJ2-2 | TRBV24-1 | CATSPPPGENTGELFF
TRBJ2-2 | TRBV3-1 | CASSQEGLAGAVGELFF
TRBJ2-3 | TRBV12-5 | CASGLVRGFSTDTQYF
TRBJ1-1 | TRBV18 | CASSPGQGKGLGTEAFF
TRBJ2-5 | TRBV5-1 | CASSLLSGLETQYF
TRBJ1-5 | TRBV6-1 | CASSEEGSGNQPQHF
TRBJ2-7 | TRBV12-3/TRBV12-4 | CASSSGLAGVYEQYF
TRBJ2-2 | TRBV20-1 | CSAEGDGTGELFF
TRBJ2-5 | TRBV12-3/TRBV12-4 | CASSPVGLAYQETQYF
TRBJ2-1 | TRBV28 | CASSQSGRDYNEQFF
TRBJ2-2 | TRBV10-3 | CAISEGATGELFF
TRBJ2-7 | TRBV5-6 | CASSLGQPSGQYF
TRBJ1-1 | TRBV7-2 | CASSRQGASTEAFF
TRBJ1-1 | TRBV5-1 | CASSLGDRANTEAFF
TRBJ1-2 | TRBV27 | CASRDSLTYGYTF
TRBJ1-2 | TRBV20-1 | CSATTGFYGYTF
TRBJ2-6 | TRBV7-6 | CASSLVDEGDLSGANVLTF
TRBJ2-3 | TRBV27 | CASSPIAGRADTQYF
TRBJ2-3 | TRBV12-5 | CASGPSLSTDTQYF
TRBJ2-5 | TRBV7-6 | CASSLVLPGQGGETQYF
TRBJ2-1 | TRBV5-1 | CASSLTTSAGSYNEQFF
TRBJ1-2 | TRBV3-1 | CASSLVPDGASGYTF
TRBJ2-3 | TRBV4-1 | CASSHPIVTDTQYF
TRBJ2-4 | TRBV3-1 | CASSQDTAKLYPDRIGIQYF
TRBJ1-5 | TRBV3-1 | CASSYGQGVNQPQHF
TRBJ1-1 | TRBV4-2 | CASSHWTEMNTEAFF
TRBJ2-2 | TRBV19 | CASSMSRRGELFF
TRBJ1-1 | TRBV7-9 | CASVWRQGGGAFF
TRBJ1-1 | TRBV28 | CASSFEMGMNTEAFF
TRBJ2-1 | TRBV7-9 | CASSRDRGSSYNEQFF
TRBJ2-7 | TRBV4-1 | CASSQTQGIYEQYF
TRBJ2-2 | TRBV3-1 | CASSHPSFGTGELFF
TRBJ2-1 | TRBV15 | CATSSQKGLEGYNEQFF
TRBJ1-4 | TRBV28 | CASSQTGQGEEKLFF
TRBJ2-1 | TRBV7-9 | CASSLDRLAGFEQFF
TRBJ2-1 | TRBV20-1 | CSARQGDYNEQFF
TRBJ2-1 | TRBV16 | CASSPGRGRSYNEQFF
TRBJ2-3 | TRBV4-3 | CASSQDGGGRTDTQYF
TRBJ1-2 | TRBV7-9 | CASSLGDRRFGYTF
TRBJ2-1 | TRBV18 | CASSPGPGSYNDEQFF
TRBJ1-2 | TRBV7-9 | CASSLATSNYGYTF
TRBJ2-3 | TRBV7-2 | CASSSKVGGTGTDTQYF
TRBJ1-1 | TRBV5-1 | CASSEAEKNTEAFF
TRBJ2-2 | TRBV9 | CASSPTPNTGELFF
TRBJ1-1 | TRBV6-2/TRBV6-3 | CASSYGVHSSNTEAFF
TRBJ1-2 | TRBV29-1 | CSVVQRAGYTF
TRBJ2-2 | TRBV7-9 | CASGAGEKLFF